The rows below give T cell receptor beta chains drawn from one sample of a study of blood T cell repertoires in COVID-19. Produced via immunoSEQ multiplex PCR; TCRdb's table is partial and in-frame only. The sample yields about 280,000 clones, around nine tenths seen once. The specimen was peripheral blood. Receptors originate from a man between 50 and 59 years old with acute or convalescent COVID-19. Both conserved end residues are part of each CDR3. Fields, in order: D gene, V gene, J gene, clone size, CDR3 protein, CDR3 DNA. D genes are given only for firm matches. Size values are once, few and many counts, or a class for expanded clones, and some rows have none.

>TRBD2|TRBV16|TRBJ2-1|.
CASSQGTGLAAYNEQFF
TGTGCCAGCAGCCAAGGAACAGGACTAGCAGCCTACAATGAGCAGTTCTTC
>TRBD1|TRBV6-5|TRBJ1-1|.
CASSPPGTGNTEAFF
TGTGCCAGCAGTCCCCCCGGGACAGGTAACACTGAAGCTTTCTTT
>TRBD1|TRBV7-2|TRBJ1-3|.
CASSRGQGASLLLGNTIYF
TGTGCCAGCAGCCGGGGACAGGGGGCCTCCCTGCTCCTTGGAAACACCATATATTTT
>TRBD2|TRBV29-1|TRBJ2-1|.
CSVEQAGGWNEQFF
TGCAGCGTTGAACAAGCGGGGGGGTGGAATGAGCAGTTCTTC
>.|TRBV7-8|TRBJ1-3|.
CASSFGGRSGNTIYF
TGTGCCAGCAGCTTCGGAGGCAGGTCTGGAAACACCATATATTTT
>.|TRBV5-6|TRBJ1-3|.
CASSLGRQSHSGNTIYF
TGTGCCAGCAGCTTGGGACGACAGAGTCACTCTGGAAACACCATATATTTT
>.|TRBV15|TRBJ2-2|.
CATSRDRRSGELFF
TGTGCCACCAGCAGAGATAGGCGGAGCGGGGAGCTGTTTTTT
>TRBD1|TRBV7-9|TRBJ1-4|.
CASSGQLDRGREKLFF
TGTGCCAGCAGCGGTCAACTGGACAGGGGGCGGGAAAAACTGTTTTTT
>TRBD1|TRBV15|TRBJ2-7|.
CATSRAPGTGTEQYF
TGTGCCACCAGCAGAGCCCCCGGGACAGGGACCGAGCAGTACTTC
>TRBD1|TRBV6-5|TRBJ1-1|.
CASRSGQGATQAFF
TGTGCCAGCAGGTCGGGACAGGGGGCAACCCAAGCTTTCTTT
>.|TRBV5-4|TRBJ2-2|few
CASSPAGGNTGELFF
TGTGCCAGCAGCCCCGCCGGGGGGAACACCGGGGAGCTGTTTTTT
>.|TRBV30|TRBJ1-2|.
CAWSLNQGSSYGYTF
TGTGCCTGGAGTCTAAATCAGGGGAGTAGCTATGGCTACACCTTC
>TRBD2|TRBV27|TRBJ2-3|.
CASSFGLAGYTDTQYF
TGTGCCAGCAGTTTCGGGCTAGCGGGGTACACAGATACGCAGTATTTT
>.|TRBV18|TRBJ2-7|.
CASSPGAYEQYF
TGTGCCAGCTCACCGGGCGCCTACGAGCAGTACTTC
>.|TRBV12-5|TRBJ1-2|.
CASGLGADQYYGYTF
TGTGCTAGTGGTTTAGGGGCAGACCAATACTATGGCTACACCTTC
>.|TRBV7-3|TRBJ2-5|.
CASSLRRGGGETQYF
TGTGCCAGCAGCTTAAGGCGGGGAGGGGGAGAGACCCAGTACTTC
>TRBD1|TRBV5-1|TRBJ2-7|.
CASSLGQGREQYF
TGCGCCAGCAGCTTGGGACAGGGGCGGGAGCAGTACTTC
>.|TRBV5-4|TRBJ1-2|.
CASSLGAGGGYTF
TGTGCCAGCAGCTTGGGGGCAGGAGGAGGCTACACCTTC
>TRBD1|TRBV19|TRBJ2-5|.
CASSGDREIAQYF
TGTGCCAGTAGTGGGGACAGGGAAATAGCCCAGTACTTC
>TRBD1|TRBV19|TRBJ1-5|.
CASSITQNRQGGQPQHF
TGTGCCAGTAGTATAACCCAGAACCGACAGGGTGGTCAGCCCCAGCATTTT
>TRBD1|TRBV30|TRBJ1-4|.
CAWKWDSSNEKLFF
TGTGCCTGGAAATGGGACAGCAGTAATGAAAAACTGTTTTTT
>.|TRBV6-5|TRBJ1-2|.
CASSGLSSNYGYTF
TGTGCCAGCAGCGGGTTAAGCTCTAACTATGGCTACACCTTC
>.|TRBV2|TRBJ2-3|.
CASSVYVDTQYF
TGTGCCAGCAGTGTTTATGTAGATACGCAGTATTTT
>.|TRBV29-1|TRBJ2-1|.
CSVEGPGSYNEQFF
TGCAGCGTTGAGGGCCCGGGGTCCTACAATGAGCAGTTCTTC
>TRBD2|TRBV9|TRBJ2-7|.
CASSVGPGGGYYEQYF
TGTGCCAGCAGCGTAGGGCCGGGAGGAGGGTACTACGAGCAGTACTTC
>.|TRBV7-7|TRBJ2-5|once
CASSFSPGNQETQYF
TGTGCTAGCAGCTTCAGTCCAGGGAACCAAGAGACCCAGTACTTC
>TRBD1|TRBV19|TRBJ2-2|.
CASSIWTGGSVGELFF
TGTGCCAGTAGTATTTGGACAGGGGGCTCTGTCGGGGAGCTGTTTTTT
>TRBD2|TRBV3-1/TRBV3-2|TRBJ2-1|.
CASSPLAGGQNEQFF
TGTGCCAGCAGCCCCCTAGCGGGGGGGCAGAATGAGCAGTTCTTC
>.|TRBV7-3|TRBJ2-6|.
CASSPGTGANVLTF
TGTGCCAGCAGCCCCGGGACAGGGGCCAACGTCCTGACTTTC
>TRBD1|TRBV27|TRBJ1-3|.
CASSFTGGSGNTIYF
TGTGCCAGCAGTTTTACAGGGGGCTCTGGAAACACCATATATTTT
>.|TRBV29-1|TRBJ2-7|few
CSVESGDSESYEQYF
TGCAGCGTTGAGAGTGGCGACTCCGAGTCCTACGAGCAGTACTTC
>TRBD2|TRBV4-2|TRBJ2-2|.
CASSQDAAGGTGELFF
TGTGCCAGCAGCCAAGATGCAGCGGGGGGGACCGGGGAGCTGTTTTTT
>.|TRBV6-6|TRBJ2-7|.
CASSTVQELEQYF
TGTGCCAGCAGCACGGTCCAGGAATTAGAGCAGTACTTC
>.|TRBV4-1|TRBJ1-5|.
CASSQVQGPNQPQHF
TGCGCCAGCAGCCAAGTGCAGGGGCCCAATCAGCCCCAGCATTTT
>TRBD2|TRBV5-5|TRBJ2-5|.
CASSLVPSGGETQYF
TGTGCCAGCAGCTTGGTTCCTAGCGGGGGAGAGACCCAGTACTTC
>.|TRBV5-1|TRBJ2-5|.
CASSFTGVETQYF
TGCGCCAGCAGCTTCACGGGGGTAGAGACCCAGTACTTC
>.|TRBV10-3|TRBJ2-5|.
CAISDRTEPQYF
TGTGCCATCAGTGATCGCACAGAGCCCCAGTACTTC
>.|TRBV9|TRBJ1-5|.
CASSVQGGQPQHF
TGTGCCAGCAGCGTTCAGGGAGGACAGCCCCAGCATTTT